This record covers a single TCR beta chain. Its specific antigen is unknown. Within one base of it there is no much larger clone, and no base qualities were kept. In light of the paper, this sample's treatment or condition label describes: allogeneic hematopoietic cell transplantation with graft depleted of TCRalphabeta T cells and CD19 B cells. The transplant recipients were children given TCRalphabeta/CD19-depleted allogeneic hematopoietic cell grafts. Libraries were prepared through PCR. Sequencing was carried out with an Illumina HiSeq 2500. TCR libraries were prepared with molecular barcoding, using unique molecular identifiers to normalize TCRbeta repertoire quantification. Through fastp at Q25 and MiXCR, TCRdb rebuilt clones from the public reads, retaining in-frame beta chains. Each record represents a unique CDR3 protein, reported with the most common genes and DNA among its rows. A total of fewer than 1 million distinct CDR3 sequences appear in this sample, 16% of them only once. Jointly, the top ten make up approximately 5% of the sample.

The germline V gene sets CDR1 to SGHRS and CDR2 to YFSETQ. Inclusive of the bounding cysteine and phenylalanine, the CDR3 is 14 residues long. This entry keeps only the CDR3 DNA: 42 bases, framed from base 1. V gives up 0 bases and J gives up 4 bases, and the segment between their germline ends measures 10 bases. The record originates from a study of T-cell reconstitution after alpha-beta-depleted transplantation in children (dated by TCRdb to between 2015 and 2016). About the study as a whole: Using TCR repertoire profiling, the study quantitatively followed how T-cell immune reconstitution unfolded in children after TCRalphabeta/CD19-depleted allogeneic hematopoietic cell transplantation. Broader findings and caveats from the paper: Apparently early alphabetaT-cell count recovery about two months after transplant reportedly relied on only several hundred rapidly expanded clones derived from non-depleted graft cells. Over subsequent months, a decline in hyperexpanded clone frequencies was noted, and after one year, T-cell counts and TCRbeta diversity were mostly ascribed to newly produced T cells. The high TCRbeta diversity at day 60 in some patients was ascribed to recipient T cells and intrathymic progenitors that had survived conditioning.

The clonotype originates from a male patient younger than 18 who had a stem cell transplant for acute lymphoblastic leukemia, so the T cells may come from the graft donor. Sequencing used PBMCs, mostly from graft donor cells, obtained 360 days after TCRalphabeta/CD19-depleted stem cell transplant. The sequence joins TRBV5-1 to TRBJ2-5, with the D gene too uncertain to name. The sequence in DNA is TGCGCCAGCAGCTTGGCCCAGTCACCAGAGACCCAGTACTTC. Translated, it gives CASSLAQSPETQYF.